The clone carrying this TCR beta chain was detected a few times. Antigen specificity is unknown. The data were obtained in a study of beta chain features in type 1 diabetes. The study, taken as a whole, reports: Among all four CD4+ subsets, Type 1 diabetes patients had TCRB CDR3s that were moderately but significantly shorter.

Every participating donor gave one draw, a heparinised blood sample averaging about 100 mL. The authors reverse transcribed all of the isolated RNA, so sequencing captured expressed TCRB transcripts. Produced via immunoSEQ multiplex PCR; TCRdb's table is partial and in-frame only. The table has about 150,000 clones, under 13% seen once; the top ten hold roughly 0.45%. The CDR3 covers 15 residues. Germline values: CDR1 MNHNS, CDR2 SASEGT. The V end lost 5 bases, the J end lost 3 bases, and 16 bases lay between the germline ends. What was sequenced was central memory CD4+ T cells from blood. The receptor comes from a man aged 25 to 45 with type 1 diabetes. The rearrangement uses TRBV6-1 and TRBJ1-1; D is perhaps TRBD1 (5 bases). This CDR3 reads CASSRDGGAYTEAFF. The CDR3, as DNA: TGTGCCAGCAGTAGGGACGGGGGAGCGTACACTGAAGCTTTCTTT.